One and the same sample provided the 18 T cell receptor beta chains below, sequenced in a study of T-cell memory formation after mild COVID-19. Using its own MiXCR run on the 5' RACE reads, TCRdb lists one record per CDR3 protein. The top ten hold 22% of the sample, which has about 240,000 distinct CDR3 sequences, 8.5% to 9.5% seen once. Sequencing was performed on PBMCs or a T cell subset sorted from them (not recorded which). The origin of the receptors is a man younger than 35 who had mild COVID-19 (a few samples of this study predate the infection). Cell type and time point are not known.

There are many counts of this clonotype. The rearrangement joins TRBV5-1 to TRBJ1-1, with D unresolved. CDR3 length: 15 amino acids. Germline loops: CDR1 SGHRS, CDR2 YFSETQ. Between the trimmed V and J ends, which lost 0 bases and 0 bases, there was a span of 9 bases. The CDR3 DNA reads as TGCGCCAGCAGCTTGGGAGGCAGAATGAACACTGAAGCTTTCTTT. It codes for CASSLGGRMNTEAFF. The full variable domain, rest sourced from reference TRBV5-1 and TRBJ1-1, is KAGVTQTPRYLIKTRGQQVTLSCSPISGHRSVSWYQQTPGQGLQFLFEYFSETQRNKGNFPGRFSGRQFSNSRSEMNVSTLELGDSALYLCASSLGGRMNTEAFFGQGTRLTVV.

This clonotype was counted a few times. This chain joins TRBV27 and TRBJ1-2; D unclear. The germline V gene has CDR1 MNHEY and CDR2 SMNVEV (reference sequence). The ends were cut back, 0 bases at V and 8 bases at J, with 10 bases in the middle. The CDR3 length is 13 residues. CDR3 sequence: CASSLSIVTGYTF. CDR3 DNA sequence: TGTGCCAGCAGTTTATCGATCGTCACCGGCTACACCTTC.

This clonotype has at least ten counts. V usage is TRBV5-1 and J usage is TRBJ2-3; D may be TRBD2 (6 bases). V was clipped by 0 bases and J by 0 bases, with 8 bases between them. The CDR3 is made up of 15 amino acids. Germline V lookup: CDR1 SGHRS, CDR2 YFSETQ. Here the CDR3 reads CASSLVAGSTDTQYF. CDR3 DNA: TGCGCCAGCAGCTTGGTGGCGGGGAGCACAGATACGCAGTATTTT.

V is TRBV10-3 and J is TRBJ2-1; no firm D call. The ends were cut back, 3 bases at V and 4 bases at J, with 4 bases in the middle. The CDR3 sequence is 12 residues long. Per the germline V gene, CDR1 is ENHRY and CDR2 is SYGVKD. In DNA, the CDR3 is TGTGCCATCAGTGATAGTTACAATGAGCAGTTCTTC. It translates to CAISDSYNEQFF.

The chain joins TRBV6-5 to TRBJ1-6; no firm D call. The CDR3 is made up of 14 amino acids. The germline V gene has CDR1 MNHEY and CDR2 SVGAGI. V was cut by 4 bases and J by 0 bases, with 4 bases left in between. The DNA for the CDR3 is TGTGCCAGCAGTTCCCCCTCCTATAATTCACCCCTCCACTTT. Its translation is CASSSPSYNSPLHF.

This clonotype was recorded many times. V usage is TRBV5-6 and J usage is TRBJ1-2; no firm D call. The V end lost 0 bases, the J end lost 2 bases, and 5 bases lay between the germline ends. Germline lookup yields CDR1 SGHDT and CDR2 YYEEEE. This CDR3 is built from 13 residues. For the CDR3, the DNA is TGTGCCAGCAGCTTGGCCCAGAACTATGGCTACACCTTC. It is translated as CASSLAQNYGYTF.

This clonotype occurred a few times. The chain uses TRBV7-2 and TRBJ2-3; D is perhaps TRBD2 (7 bases). The germline V gene has CDR1 SGHTA and CDR2 FQGNSA. The CDR3 is 12 residues long. V shed 11 bases and J shed 2 bases, with 11 bases lying between them. CDR3 DNA sequence: TGTGCCGGGGGGGGGCTCACAGATACGCAGTATTTT. Residues: CAGGGLTDTQYF.

The V gene is TRBV20-1, the J gene TRBJ2-5; D is uncertain. The CDR3 loop spans 11 amino acids. Trimming stripped 4 bases from V and 4 bases from J, with 7 bases between. Germline V lookup: CDR1 DFQATT, CDR2 SNEGSKA (reference sequence). This CDR3 reads CSANLRETQYF. The CDR3 region has the DNA TGCAGTGCTAACCTAAGAGAGACCCAGTACTTC.

This clonotype was counted between two and nine times. This sequence joins TRBV20-1 and TRBJ2-5; TRBD2 aligns across 12 bases. Trimming took 1 base from V and 7 from J; bases not matched to a gene: 13. CDR3 length: 17 residues. Germline-derived CDR1 and CDR2 are DFQATT and SNEGSKA (reference sequence). CDR3 amino acids: CSARVTSGGHSGGTQYF. The CDR3 DNA is TGCAGTGCTAGAGTAACTAGCGGGGGGCATAGCGGAGGGACCCAGTACTTC.

V and J are TRBV4-3 and TRBJ2-3; D remains ambiguous. The V end lost 1 base, the J end lost 2 bases, and 16 bases lay between the germline ends. The CDR3 sequence is 17 residues long. Germline CDR1 and CDR2: LGHNA and YSLEER. The CDR3 sequence: CASSQGFRRTFTDTQYF. CDR3 DNA sequence: TGCGCCAGCAGCCAAGGTTTCCGGCGAACTTTCACAGATACGCAGTATTTT.

The chain uses TRBV6-1 and TRBJ1-2; tentatively, D is TRBD1 (6 bases). The CDR3 loop spans 13 amino acids. The germline gives CDR1 MNHNS, CDR2 SASEGT. Between the trimmed V and J ends, which lost 4 bases and 7 bases, there was a span of 13 bases. The CDR3 DNA sequence: TGTGCCAGCAGTGGGACAGTTACGCCTGGCTACACCTTC. Translated: CASSGTVTPGYTF.

There are a few counts of this clonotype. This chain uses TRBV28 with TRBJ1-1; a weak D match, TRBD1 (5 bases). With 8 bases removed from V and 5 bases from J, the gap between germline ends came to 15 bases. Germline V gene data show CDR1 as MDHEN and CDR2 as SYDVKM. The CDR3 has 13 residues. The DNA for the CDR3 is TGTGCCAGCCGCGCGGGGAGGGGAACTGAAGCTTTCTTT. Translation gives CASRAGRGTEAFF. The whole variable domain, remainder taken from reference TRBV28 and TRBJ1-1, is DVKVTQSSRYLVKRTGEKVFLECVQDMDHENMFWYRQDPGLGLRLIYFSYDVKMKEKGDIPEGYSVSREKKERFSLILESASTNQTSMYLCASRAGRGTEAFFGQGTRLTVV.

This clonotype was seen ten or more times. The rearrangement uses TRBV5-1 and TRBJ1-1, with no clear D. Germline assignment: CDR1 SGHRS and CDR2 YFSETQ. This CDR3 spans 14 amino acids. V lost 2 bases and J lost 4, with 12 bases in between. The CDR3 sequence: CASSLGGASTEAFF. CDR3 nucleotides: TGCGCCAGCAGCTTAGGAGGCGCGAGCACTGAAGCTTTCTTT.

Only a few counts were recorded for this clonotype. The rearrangement joins TRBV6-2 or TRBV6-3 to TRBJ1-5; TRBD1 matches at 10 bases. After removal of 0 bases from V and 5 bases from J, the junction contained 7 bases not matched to a gene. Germline V gene data show CDR1 as MNHEY and CDR2 as SVGEGT. This CDR3 region has 17 residues. The CDR3 DNA sequence: TGTGCCAGCAGTTACTCGGCGGGACAGGGGATTCATCAGCCCCAGCATTTT. This gives the protein CASSYSAGQGIHQPQHF.

This clonotype has just a few counts. This sequence joins TRBV20-1 and TRBJ2-7; D not resolved. Germline V gene sequence: CDR1 DFQATT, CDR2 SNEGSKA (reference sequence). This CDR3 comprises 13 residues. Deletions cut 4 bases from V and 7 bases from J, with 17 bases between. CDR3 amino acids: CSATPATLWEQYV. CDR3 coding DNA: TGCAGTGCTACTCCGGCGACCCTATGGGAGCAGTACGTC.

This clonotype has a handful of counts. This sequence joins TRBV29-1 and TRBJ2-1; D call uncertain. Trimming removed 6 bases from V and 4 bases from J, with 13 bases in between. The CDR3 has 13 amino acids. Germline loops: CDR1 SQVTM, CDR2 ANQGSEA. The CDR3: CSVKTDLYNEQFF. In nucleotides, the CDR3 is TGCAGCGTAAAGACGGATCTTTACAATGAGCAGTTCTTC.

This clonotype was counted ten times or more. Mismatch with germline at one junction end may stem from a read error. The chain recombines TRBV7-7 with TRBJ2-2, with D unclear. The CDR3 contains 13 residues. CDR1 SSHAT and CDR2 FNYEAQ come from the germline V gene (reference sequence). This chain's CDR3 is CASSASWTGELFF. CDR3 in DNA: TGTGCTAGCAGCGCCTCGTGGACCGGGGAGCTGTTTTTT.

This clonotype was seen a few times. The chain employs TRBV12-3 or TRBV12-4 and TRBJ2-1, with 7 positions matching TRBD2. The trim removed 10 bases at V and 8 bases at J, leaving 20 bases unmatched. This CDR3 has 16 residues. CDR3 sequence (DNA): TGTGCCATTACCCGGGGCGGGGGTGTTGCTATCGATGAGCAGTTCTTC. This gives the protein CAITRGGGVAIDEQFF.